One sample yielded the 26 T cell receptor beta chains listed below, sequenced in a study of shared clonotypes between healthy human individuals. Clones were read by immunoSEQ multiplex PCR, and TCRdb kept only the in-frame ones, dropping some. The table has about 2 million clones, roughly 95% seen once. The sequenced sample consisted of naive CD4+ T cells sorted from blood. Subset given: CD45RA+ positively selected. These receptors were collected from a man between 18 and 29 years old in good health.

CDR3: CASSPPGPFTEAFF. CDR3 sequence (DNA): TGTGCCAGCAGTCCCCCCGGGCCCTTCACTGAAGCTTTCTTT. The chain combines TRBV28 with TRBJ1-1; D unclear. The V gene's germline CDR1 is MDHEN and CDR2 SYDVKM. The CDR3 is made up of 14 amino acids. The ends were cut back, 5 bases at V and 4 bases at J, with 14 bases in the middle.

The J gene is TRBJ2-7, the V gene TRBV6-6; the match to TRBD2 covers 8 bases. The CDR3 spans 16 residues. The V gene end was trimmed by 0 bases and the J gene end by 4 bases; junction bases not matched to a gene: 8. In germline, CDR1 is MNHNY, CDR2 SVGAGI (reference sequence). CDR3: CASSYSGGSGKYEQYF. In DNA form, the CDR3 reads TGTGCCAGCAGTTACTCTGGTGGTAGCGGGAAATACGAGCAGTACTTC.

The CDR3: CASSRRTSGIQETQYF. For the CDR3, the DNA is TGTGCCAGCAGCCGACGGACTAGCGGGATCCAAGAGACCCAGTACTTC. The chain uses TRBV11-2 and TRBJ2-5, with 12 nucleotides matching TRBD2. The germline V gene encodes CDR1 SGHAT and CDR2 FQNNGV. With V trimmed by 5 bases and J by 1 base, 5 bases remained unmatched. The CDR3 spans 16 residues.

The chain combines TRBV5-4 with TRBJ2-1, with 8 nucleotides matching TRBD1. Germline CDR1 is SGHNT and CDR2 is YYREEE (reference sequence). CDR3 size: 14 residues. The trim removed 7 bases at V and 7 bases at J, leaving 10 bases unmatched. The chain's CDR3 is CASHPGGIGNEQFF. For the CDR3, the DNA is TGTGCCAGCCATCCAGGGGGCATTGGAAATGAGCAGTTCTTC.

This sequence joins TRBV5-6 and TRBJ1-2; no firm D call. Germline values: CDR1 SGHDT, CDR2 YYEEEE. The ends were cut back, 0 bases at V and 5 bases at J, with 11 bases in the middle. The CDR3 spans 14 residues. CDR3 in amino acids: CASSLGERSYGYTF. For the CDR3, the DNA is TGTGCCAGCAGCTTGGGGGAGCGGTCTTATGGCTACACCTTC.

CDR3: CASSTRDRVTGELFF. The CDR3 region has the DNA TGTGCCAGCTCAACCCGGGACAGGGTCACCGGGGAGCTGTTTTTT. V and J are TRBV18 and TRBJ2-2, with 9 bases fitting TRBD1. The ends lost 5 bases at V and 4 bases at J; junction bases unmatched: 5. The CDR3 spans 15 residues. Looked up from germline, CDR1 is KGHSH and CDR2 is LQKENI.

The chain's CDR3 is CAWSVQSGSGELFF. CDR3 nucleotides: TGTGCCTGGAGTGTACAATCAGGGAGCGGGGAGCTGTTTTTT. The chain employs TRBV30 and TRBJ2-2, with D perhaps being TRBD1 or TRBD2 (5 bases each). Germline V gene lookup returns CDR1 GTSNPN and CDR2 SVGIG (reference sequence). CDR3 length: 14 residues. V gave up 0 bases and J gave up 7 bases, with 12 bases separating them.

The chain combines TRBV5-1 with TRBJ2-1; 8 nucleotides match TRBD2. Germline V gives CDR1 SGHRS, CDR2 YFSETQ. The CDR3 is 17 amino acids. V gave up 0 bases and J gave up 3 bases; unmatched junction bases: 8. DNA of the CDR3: TGCGCCAGCAGCTTGGTTCTCAGCGGGGGCCGCTACAATGAGCAGTTCTTC. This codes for CASSLVLSGGRYNEQFF.

CDR3 nucleotide sequence: TGTGCCAGCAGTTTAGGAGCAGGGTTGGGCAATCAGCCCCAGCATTTT. It codes for CASSLGAGLGNQPQHF. The V and J genes are TRBV28 and TRBJ1-5, with a possible D match to TRBD1 (5 bases). Germline V gives CDR1 MDHEN, CDR2 SYDVKM. CDR3 length equals 16 residues. Trimming shortened V by 2 bases and J by 2 bases, and 13 bases separated the two germline ends.

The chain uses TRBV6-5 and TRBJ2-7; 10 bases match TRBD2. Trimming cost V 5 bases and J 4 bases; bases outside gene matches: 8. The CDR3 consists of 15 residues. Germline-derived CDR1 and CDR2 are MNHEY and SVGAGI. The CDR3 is CASSRPSGGFYEQYF. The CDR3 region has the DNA TGTGCCAGCAGTCGTCCTAGCGGGGGCTTTTACGAGCAGTACTTC.

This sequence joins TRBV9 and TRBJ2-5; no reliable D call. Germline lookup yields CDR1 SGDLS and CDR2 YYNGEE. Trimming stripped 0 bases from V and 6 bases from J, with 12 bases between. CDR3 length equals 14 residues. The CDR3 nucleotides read TGTGCCAGCAGCGTAGCGGCCGTCGTTAAGACCCAGTACTTC. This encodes CASSVAAVVKTQYF.

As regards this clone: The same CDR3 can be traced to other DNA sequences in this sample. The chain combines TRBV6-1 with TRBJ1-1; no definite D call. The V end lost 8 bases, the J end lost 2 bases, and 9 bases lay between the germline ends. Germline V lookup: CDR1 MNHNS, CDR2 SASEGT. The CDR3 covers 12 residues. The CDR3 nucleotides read TGTGCCAGCTCGTACAGCAACACTGAAGCTTTCTTT. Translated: CASSYSNTEAFF.

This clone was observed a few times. In nucleotides, the CDR3 is TGCGCCAGCAGCTTGGAGGGGGCGAAGGATCAGCCCCAGCATTTT. Translation gives CASSLEGAKDQPQHF. The chain uses TRBV5-1 and TRBJ1-5; 7 bases line up with TRBD1. This CDR3 comprises 15 residues. Per the germline V gene, CDR1 is SGHRS and CDR2 is YFSETQ. V shed 0 bases and J 5 bases; nucleotides not matched to a gene: 5.

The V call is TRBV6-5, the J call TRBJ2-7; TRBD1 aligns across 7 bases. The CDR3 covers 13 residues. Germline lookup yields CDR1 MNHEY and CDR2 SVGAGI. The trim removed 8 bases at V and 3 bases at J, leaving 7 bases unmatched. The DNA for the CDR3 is TGTGCCAGCGGGACAGCAGAAGACTACGAGCAGTACTTC. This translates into CASGTAEDYEQYF.

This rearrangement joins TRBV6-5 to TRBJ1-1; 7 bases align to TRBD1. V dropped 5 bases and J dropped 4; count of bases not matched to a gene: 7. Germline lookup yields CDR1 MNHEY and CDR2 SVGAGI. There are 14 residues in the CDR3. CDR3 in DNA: TGTGCCAGCAGTGCGACTGGGACAGTCACTGAAGCTTTCTTT. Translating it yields CASSATGTVTEAFF.

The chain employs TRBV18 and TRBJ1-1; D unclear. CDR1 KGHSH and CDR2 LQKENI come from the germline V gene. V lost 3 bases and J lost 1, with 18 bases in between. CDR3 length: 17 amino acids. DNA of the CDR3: TGTGCCAGCTCACCGGAGGAGACCAATCCCCCGAACACTGAAGCTTTCTTT. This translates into CASSPEETNPPNTEAFF.

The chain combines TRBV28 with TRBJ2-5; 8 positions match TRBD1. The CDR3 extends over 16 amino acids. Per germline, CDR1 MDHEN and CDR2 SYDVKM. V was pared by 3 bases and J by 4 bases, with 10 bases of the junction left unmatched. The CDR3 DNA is TGTGCCAGCAGTTTTTCTGGACAGGGAGGCGCAGAGACCCAGTACTTC. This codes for CASSFSGQGGAETQYF.

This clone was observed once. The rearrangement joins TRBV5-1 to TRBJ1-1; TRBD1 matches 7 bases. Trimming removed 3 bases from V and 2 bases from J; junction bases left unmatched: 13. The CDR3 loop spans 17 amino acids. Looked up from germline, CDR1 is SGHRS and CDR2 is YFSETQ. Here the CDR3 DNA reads TGCGCCAGCAGCTCCGGACAGGCCCGAGGGTTAAACACTGAAGCTTTCTTT. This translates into CASSSGQARGLNTEAFF.

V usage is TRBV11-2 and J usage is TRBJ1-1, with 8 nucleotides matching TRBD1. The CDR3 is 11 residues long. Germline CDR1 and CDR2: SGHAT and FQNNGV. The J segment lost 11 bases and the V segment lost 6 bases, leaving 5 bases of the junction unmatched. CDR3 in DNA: TGTGCCAGCAGATCTCAGGGGGCGGCTTTCTTT. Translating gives CASRSQGAAFF.

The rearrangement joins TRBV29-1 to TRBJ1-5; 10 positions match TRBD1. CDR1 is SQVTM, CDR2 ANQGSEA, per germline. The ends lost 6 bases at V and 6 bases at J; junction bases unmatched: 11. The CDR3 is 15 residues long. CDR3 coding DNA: TGCAGCGTCCAAACGACAGGGGGCTGGGGTCAGCCCCAGCATTTT. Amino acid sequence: CSVQTTGGWGQPQHF.

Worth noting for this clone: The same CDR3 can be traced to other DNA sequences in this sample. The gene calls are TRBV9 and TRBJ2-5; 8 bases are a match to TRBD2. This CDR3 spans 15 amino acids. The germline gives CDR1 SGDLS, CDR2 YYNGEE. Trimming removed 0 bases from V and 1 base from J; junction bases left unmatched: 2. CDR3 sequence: CASSVAGGPQETQYF. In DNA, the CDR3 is TGTGCCAGCAGCGTAGCGGGAGGGCCCCAAGAGACCCAGTACTTC.

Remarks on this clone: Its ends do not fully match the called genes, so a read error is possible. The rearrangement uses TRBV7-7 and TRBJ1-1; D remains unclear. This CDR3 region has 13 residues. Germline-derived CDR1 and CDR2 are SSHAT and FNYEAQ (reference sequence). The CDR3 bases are TGTGCTAGCAGCTTGAGGGAGAGTACTGAAGCTTTCTTT. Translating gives CASSLRESTEAFF. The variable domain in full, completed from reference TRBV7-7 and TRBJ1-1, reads GAGVSQSPRYKVTKRGQDVTLRCDPISSHATLYWYQQALGQGPEFLTYFNYEAQPDKSGLPSDRFSAERPEGSISTLTIQRTEQRDSAMYRCASSLRESTEAFFGQGTRLTVV.

CDR3 loop: CASRRGDRGEQYF. In DNA, the CDR3 is TGTGCCAGCCGTCGGGGGGACCGAGGCGAGCAGTACTTC. The chain carries TRBV7-9 and TRBJ2-7; 7 positions match TRBD2. The V gene end was trimmed by 8 bases and the J gene end by 6 bases; junction bases not matched to a gene: 10. In germline, CDR1 is SEHNR, CDR2 FQNEAQ (reference sequence). The CDR3 has 13 amino acids.

CDR3 nucleotide sequence: TGTGCCAACACAGAGGGCTACACCTTC. Translation: CANTEGYTF. The chain uses TRBV6-9 and TRBJ1-2; no clear D. This CDR3 is 9 amino acids long. Germline V lookup: CDR1 MNHGY, CDR2 SVAAGI. V was clipped by 10 bases and J by 8 bases, with 8 bases between them.

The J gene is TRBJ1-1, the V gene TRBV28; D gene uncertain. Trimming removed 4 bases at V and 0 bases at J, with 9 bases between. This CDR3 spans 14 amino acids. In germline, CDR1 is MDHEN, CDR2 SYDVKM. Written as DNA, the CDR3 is TGTGCCAGCAGTTCTCCTAACCTGAACACTGAAGCTTTCTTT. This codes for CASSSPNLNTEAFF.

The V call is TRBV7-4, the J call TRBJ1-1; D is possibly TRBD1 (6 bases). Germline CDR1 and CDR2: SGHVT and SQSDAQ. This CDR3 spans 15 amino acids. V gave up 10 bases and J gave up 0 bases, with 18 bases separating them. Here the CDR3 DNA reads TGTGCCACCCATAGCCCCGGACAGATGAACACTGAAGCTTTCTTT. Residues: CATHSPGQMNTEAFF.